A selection of T cell receptor beta chains follows, all from one sample in a study of cytomegalovirus exposure and HLA in healthy donors. TCRdb's copy holds only in-frame clones and misses some; the assay was immunoSEQ multiplex PCR. This sample has 170,000 or so clones, with 80% found just once. Sequencing was carried out using PBMCs. These receptors were obtained from a man aged 25-45 years in good health and CMV-seropositive. CDR3s include the opening cysteine and the closing phenylalanine or tryptophan. The order of the fields is D gene, clone size, V gene, J gene, CDR3 length, CDR3 protein, CDR3 DNA. A D gene is named only where the DNA matches it firmly. The size of a clone is reported for some rows only, either as once, few or many, or as a class for expanded clones.

TRBD2,.,TRBV5-4,TRBJ2-5,18,CASSFSFSGRAPQETQYF,TGTGCCAGCAGTTTTTCCTTTAGCGGGAGGGCCCCCCAAGAGACCCAGTACTTC
.,.,TRBV9,TRBJ1-2,16,CASSKEAGVVTYGYTF,TGTGCCAGCAGCAAAGAGGCAGGGGTGGTAACATATGGCTACACCTTC
.,.,TRBV11-3,TRBJ1-4,14,CASSTGRGNEKLFF,TGTGCCAGCAGCACAGGGAGGGGTAATGAAAAACTGTTTTTT
.,.,TRBV7-8,TRBJ1-3,12,CASSQNLRTIYF,TGTGCCAGCAGCCAAAATTTGAGGACCATATATTTT
TRBD1,.,TRBV28,TRBJ2-7,17,CASSWGTGAPAQREQYF,TGTGCCAGCAGCTGGGGAACAGGGGCCCCCGCCCAGCGCGAGCAGTACTTC
TRBD2,.,TRBV4-1,TRBJ2-7,14,CASSQRTSDYEQYF,TGCGCCAGCAGCCAAAGGACTAGCGACTACGAGCAGTACTTC
.,.,TRBV6-5,TRBJ1-2,14,CASSYSQGGYGYTF,TGTGCCAGCAGTTACTCGCAAGGGGGCTATGGCTACACCTTC
.,.,TRBV27,TRBJ2-2,16,CASRPEGSVGTGELFF,TGTGCCAGCAGACCTGAGGGATCCGTCGGCACCGGGGAGCTGTTTTTT
TRBD1,once,TRBV27,TRBJ2-5,17,CASSSGQGQGVWETQYF,TGTGCCAGCAGTTCTGGGCAGGGACAGGGGGTTTGGGAGACCCAGTACTTC
TRBD1,.,TRBV19,TRBJ2-5,15,CASSMMRQGAETQYF,TGTGCCAGTAGTATGATGCGACAGGGGGCAGAGACCCAGTACTTC
TRBD1,few,TRBV4-3,TRBJ2-7,13,CASSLWTGNEQYF,TGCGCCAGCAGCCTATGGACAGGGAACGAGCAGTACTTC
TRBD1,few,TRBV2,TRBJ2-7,13,CASLENRGHEQYF,TGTGCCAGCTTGGAAAACAGGGGGCACGAGCAGTACTTC
TRBD1,.,TRBV27,TRBJ2-7,14,CASSSGQGPYEQYF,TGTGCCAGCAGTTCTGGACAGGGGCCCTACGAGCAGTACTTC
.,.,TRBV6-5,TRBJ1-4,15,CASSYGQGINEKLFF,TGTGCCAGCAGTTACGGCCAGGGGATTAATGAAAAACTGTTTTTT
.,.,TRBV11-2,TRBJ1-4,15,CASSLFLRGSEKLFF,TGTGCCAGCAGCTTATTCCTGCGGGGGAGTGAAAAACTGTTTTTT
.,few,TRBV6-1,TRBJ1-2,17,CASSDLGGWARNYGYTF,TGTGCCAGCAGTGATCTCGGGGGGTGGGCCCGTAACTATGGCTACACCTTC
.,once,TRBV5-4,TRBJ1-2,14,CASSLPQAYYGYTF,TGTGCCAGCAGCTTGCCCCAGGCCTACTATGGCTACACCTTC
TRBD2,.,TRBV29-1,TRBJ2-1,12,CSAVGGDNEQFF,TGCAGCGCCGTGGGGGGGGACAATGAGCAGTTCTTC
TRBD2,.,TRBV5-4,TRBJ2-5,14,CASSWGLAGETQYF,TGTGCCAGCAGCTGGGGACTAGCGGGAGAGACCCAGTACTTC
TRBD2,once,TRBV29-1,TRBJ2-2,16,CSVARLAGGDTGELFF,TGCAGCGTTGCCCGACTAGCGGGGGGGGACACCGGGGAGCTGTTTTTT
TRBD1,.,TRBV5-1,TRBJ2-1,17,CASSLNPGTGGRNEQFF,TGCGCCAGCAGCTTAAACCCCGGGACAGGGGGCCGCAATGAGCAGTTCTTC
.,.,TRBV5-1,TRBJ2-7,15,CASSLVDYGSYEQYF,TGCGCCAGCAGCTTGGTGGACTACGGTTCCTACGAGCAGTACTTC
.,.,TRBV25-1,TRBJ2-7,13,CASSDVRDYEQYF,TGTGCCAGCAGTGACGTCAGGGATTACGAGCAGTACTTC
TRBD2,.,TRBV7-8,TRBJ2-7,16,CASSLVRASGPYEQYF,TGTGCCAGCAGCTTAGTCAGGGCTAGCGGGCCTTACGAGCAGTACTTC
.,.,TRBV11-2,TRBJ1-2,15,CASSLISGANYGYTF,TGTGCCAGCAGCTTGATCAGCGGCGCTAACTATGGCTACACCTTC
.,once,TRBV6-1,TRBJ1-5,15,CASREAPGSNQPQHF,TGTGCCAGCAGAGAGGCGCCCGGGAGCAATCAGCCCCAGCATTTT
.,.,TRBV5-6,TRBJ1-2,12,CASSAIDYGYTF,TGTGCCAGCAGCGCGATAGACTATGGCTACACCTTC
TRBD1,once,TRBV28,TRBJ1-2,13,CASRTGFWYGYTF,TGTGCCAGCAGGACAGGGTTCTGGTATGGCTACACCTTC
TRBD1,.,TRBV4-3,TRBJ2-2,17,CASSQRAGGVGTGELFF,TGCGCCAGCAGCCAAAGAGCAGGGGGCGTCGGCACCGGGGAGCTGTTTTTT
.,.,TRBV6-4,TRBJ2-3,14,CASSERGSTDTQYF,TGTGCCAGCAGTGAAAGAGGGAGCACAGATACGCAGTATTTT
.,.,TRBV4-1,TRBJ2-7,13,CASSQAAGKEQYF,TGCGCCAGCAGCCAAGCGGCGGGGAAGGAGCAGTACTTC
TRBD1,.,TRBV7-8,TRBJ2-5,14,CASSLVSGGETQYF,TGTGCCAGCAGCTTAGTTTCAGGGGGAGAGACCCAGTACTTC
.,few,TRBV6-5,TRBJ2-7,15,CASSYGQGGPYEQYF,TGTGCCAGCAGTTACGGCCAGGGTGGTCCCTACGAGCAGTACTTC
TRBD1,.,TRBV5-1,TRBJ1-2,20,CASSLDGDRGAAAVVYGYTF,TGCGCCAGCAGCTTAGACGGGGACAGGGGAGCGGCTGCTGTGGTCTATGGCTACACCTTC
TRBD1,few,TRBV4-1,TRBJ1-5,18,CASSLRDRGQNSNQPQHF,TGCGCCAGCAGCCTAAGGGACAGGGGACAAAATAGCAATCAGCCCCAGCATTTT
TRBD1,.,TRBV19,TRBJ2-1,15,CASSRDRGLYNEQFF,TGTGCCAGTAGTCGCGACAGGGGGCTCTACAATGAGCAGTTCTTC
.,once,TRBV25-1,TRBJ1-1,13,CASSESEGPEAFF,TGTGCCAGCAGTGAATCTGAGGGTCCTGAAGCTTTCTTT
TRBD2,.,TRBV7-2,TRBJ2-1,16,CASSPPRAGAYNEQFF,TGTGCCAGCAGCCCCCCTCGGGCGGGGGCCTACAATGAGCAGTTCTTC
.,.,TRBV5-1,TRBJ1-1,14,CASSLVGSDTEAFF,TGCGCCAGCAGCTTGGTGGGCTCAGACACTGAAGCTTTCTTT
TRBD2,.,TRBV4-3,TRBJ2-1,17,CASSQELSSGGNNEQFF,TGCGCCAGCAGCCAAGAATTATCTAGCGGGGGAAACAATGAGCAGTTCTTC
.,few,TRBV20-1,TRBJ2-5,11,CSANSGETQYF,TGCAGTGCAAACTCCGGGGAGACCCAGTACTTC
TRBD1,.,TRBV6-6,TRBJ1-2,14,CASSPRGQGYGYTF,TGTGCCAGCAGCCCCAGGGGACAGGGCTATGGCTACACCTTC
.,.,TRBV11-2,TRBJ1-1,15,CASSSLTGTNTEAFF,TGTGCCAGCAGCTCCTTGACAGGAACGAACACTGAAGCTTTCTTT
.,.,TRBV16,TRBJ1-2,15,CASSPGGGVGYGYTF,TGTGCCAGCAGCCCGGGAGGAGGGGTTGGCTATGGCTACACCTTC
TRBD1,once,TRBV2,TRBJ1-2,15,CASSAGTGVGYGYTF,TGTGCCAGCAGTGCAGGGACAGGGGTGGGCTATGGCTACACCTTC
.,.,TRBV6-5,TRBJ1-3,15,CASSPRGSSGNTIYF,TGTGCCAGCAGTCCTCGGGGGAGCTCTGGAAACACCATATATTTT
TRBD1,.,TRBV29-1,TRBJ2-5,13,CSVETGGLETQYF,TGCAGCGTTGAGACAGGGGGGTTGGAGACCCAGTACTTC
.,.,TRBV2,TRBJ2-2,15,CASGRDSGNTGELFF,TGTGCCAGTGGGAGAGATAGCGGGAACACCGGGGAGCTGTTTTTT
TRBD2,.,TRBV5-1,TRBJ2-1,17,CASSLDLAGAGHNEQFF,TGCGCCAGCAGCTTGGATCTAGCGGGAGCGGGCCACAATGAGCAGTTCTTC
TRBD1,few,TRBV10-3,TRBJ2-7,14,CAIGEGTGGYEQYF,TGTGCCATCGGGGAGGGGACAGGGGGCTACGAGCAGTACTTC
.,.,TRBV5-1,TRBJ1-1,13,CASSLVGRSEAFF,TGCGCCAGCAGCTTGGTTGGGAGATCTGAAGCTTTCTTT
.,.,TRBV30,TRBJ2-1,15,CAWRWSGSSYNEQFF,TGTGCCTGGAGGTGGTCGGGAAGCTCCTACAATGAGCAGTTCTTC
TRBD2,.,TRBV5-4,TRBJ2-1,17,CASRSSQRGASINEQFF,TGTGCCAGCAGATCCTCACAGCGGGGGGCCTCGATCAATGAGCAGTTCTTC
TRBD2,.,TRBV27,TRBJ2-7,18,CASSLVWGGRASRYEQYF,TGTGCCAGCAGTTTAGTTTGGGGCGGGAGGGCCTCTCGGTACGAGCAGTACTTC
.,few,TRBV5-4,TRBJ2-3,14,CASSLATYTDTQYF,TGTGCCAGCAGCTTGGCCACTTACACAGATACGCAGTATTTT
.,.,TRBV2,TRBJ1-5,12,CASREDNQPQHF,TGTGCCAGCAGAGAGGACAATCAGCCCCAGCATTTT
TRBD2,.,TRBV4-1,TRBJ2-1,20,CASSQAGLVGFWGGENEQFF,TGCGCCAGCAGCCAGGCGGGACTAGTGGGCTTTTGGGGTGGGGAGAATGAGCAGTTCTTC